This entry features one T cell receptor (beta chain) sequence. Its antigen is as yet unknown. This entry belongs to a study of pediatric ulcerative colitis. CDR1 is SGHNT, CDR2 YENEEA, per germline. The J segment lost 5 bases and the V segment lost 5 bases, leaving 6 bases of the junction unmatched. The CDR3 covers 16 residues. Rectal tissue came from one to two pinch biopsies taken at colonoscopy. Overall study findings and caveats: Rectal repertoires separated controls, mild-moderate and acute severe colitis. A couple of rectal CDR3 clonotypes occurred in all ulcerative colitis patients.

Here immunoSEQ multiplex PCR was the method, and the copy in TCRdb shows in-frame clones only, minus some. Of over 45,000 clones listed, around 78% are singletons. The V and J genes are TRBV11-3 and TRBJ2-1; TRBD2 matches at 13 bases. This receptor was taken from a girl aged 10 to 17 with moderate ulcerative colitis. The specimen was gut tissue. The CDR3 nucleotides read TGTGCCAGCAGCCTACAGGGACTAGCGGGGAACAATGAGCAGTTCTTC. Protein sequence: CASSLQGLAGNNEQFF.